Listed here are 16 T cell receptor beta chains from one sample, sequenced in a study of CXCR3-negative and CXCR3-positive naive CD8 T cells. 5' RACE with UMI labels generated the TRB cDNA libraries. With the 5' RACE reads reprocessed, TCRdb shows one record per CDR3 protein and no DNA. This specimen shows about 92,000 distinct CDR3 sequences; the ten leading clones hold over 1.5%. Sequenced: naive CXCR3- CD8+ T cells from blood. The sample's subset: CD45RO-CCR7+CD27+CD95- naive CD8+ T cells lacking CXCR3 (TNR3-). The source of these receptors is a human donor in good health. Some clones in this sample may be carry-over from other donors' samples.

The chain recombines TRBV4-1 with TRBJ2-7. Germline loops: CDR1 MGHRA, CDR2 YSYEKL. The CDR3 length is 13 residues. CDR3 in amino acids: CASSQEPAYEQYF.

The V call is TRBV27, the J call TRBJ2-6; TCRdb's D call of TRBD1 is untestable without DNA. Germline V gene sequence: CDR1 MNHEY, CDR2 SMNVEV (reference sequence). The CDR3 sequence is 17 residues long. The CDR3 loop reads CASSFLGEFSGANVLTF.

This chain links TRBV12-3 or TRBV12-4 with TRBJ2-3; TCRdb returns TRBD2, unconfirmable since there is no DNA. There are 14 residues in the CDR3. The CDR3 loop is CASSLHAGGDTQYF.

The rearrangement joins TRBV5-1 to TRBJ2-7. CDR1 and CDR2 from the germline V gene are SGHRS and YFSETQ. The CDR3 runs 13 residues. The CDR3 spells CASSLTFGHEQYF.

The rearrangement joins TRBV7-9 to TRBJ2-7; absent DNA, TCRdb's TRBD1 call cannot be checked. Looked up from germline, CDR1 is SEHNR and CDR2 is FQNEAQ (reference sequence). The CDR3 covers 14 residues. The CDR3 region is CASSPSGDTYEQYF.

The V gene is TRBV30, the J gene TRBJ2-6. CDR3 size: 13 residues. Germline V gene data show CDR1 as GTSNPN and CDR2 as SVGIG (reference sequence). The CDR3 protein is CAWSVPGANVLTF.

The CDR3 protein is CASSESSDTGELFF. The V call is TRBV25-1, the J call TRBJ2-2. Germline V gene sequence: CDR1 MGHDK, CDR2 SYGVNS. The CDR3 is made up of 14 amino acids.

V and J are TRBV28 and TRBJ2-7; the D call of TRBD2 rests on TCRdb alone, since no DNA is present to check it. This CDR3 comprises 12 residues. Germline assignment: CDR1 MDHEN and CDR2 SYDVKM. CDR3 region: CASSLPLDEQYF.

CDR3: CASRAGGRSYEQYF. The chain couples TRBV12-3 or TRBV12-4 to TRBJ2-7; without DNA, the TCRdb call of TRBD1 cannot be checked. The CDR3 consists of 14 residues.

The rearrangement uses TRBV13 and TRBJ2-7; TCRdb picks TRBD2, but there is no DNA to check that call. This CDR3 has 17 amino acids. CDR1 PRHDT and CDR2 FYEKMQ come from the germline V gene (reference sequence). The CDR3 sequence is CASSPGGGGMSSYEQYF.

V is TRBV19 and J is TRBJ2-1; TCRdb selects TRBD2, and the lack of DNA leaves this call unchecked. Germline V gives CDR1 LNHDA, CDR2 SQIVND (reference sequence). The CDR3 consists of 15 residues. The CDR3 here is CASSLGTSGRDEQFF.

The chain links TRBV7-9 to TRBJ2-7. This CDR3 is 13 amino acids long. Germline V CDR1 and CDR2: SEHNR, FQNEAQ (reference sequence). This chain's CDR3 is CASSSSAVDEQYF. The complete variable domain, with remaining parts taken from reference TRBV7-9 and TRBJ2-7, reads DTGVSQNPRHKITKRGQNVTFRCDPISEHNRLYWYRQTLGQGPEFLTYFQNEAQLEKSRLLSDRFSAERPKGSFSTLEIQRTEQGDSAMYLCASSSSAVDEQYFGPGTRLTVT.

The J gene is TRBJ1-1, the V gene TRBV7-9; TCRdb's D call of TRBD1 is untestable without DNA. This CDR3 spans 13 amino acids. Germline V gene data show CDR1 as SEHNR and CDR2 as FQNEAQ (reference sequence). This chain's CDR3 is CASSRDSATEAFF. Full variable domain (rest looked up from reference TRBV7-9 and TRBJ1-1): DTGVSQNPRHKITKRGQNVTFRCDPISEHNRLYWYRQTLGQGPEFLTYFQNEAQLEKSRLLSDRFSAERPKGSFSTLEIQRTEQGDSAMYLCASSRDSATEAFFGQGTRLTVV.

This sequence joins TRBV7-3 and TRBJ2-2. The CDR3 extends over 14 amino acids. Germline CDR1 is SGHTA and CDR2 is FQGTGA. The CDR3 protein is CASTKDGNTGELFF.

The chain's CDR3 is CSVKWQLNTEAFF. This chain connects TRBV29-1 to TRBJ1-1. This CDR3 is built from 13 residues. Germline assignment: CDR1 SQVTM and CDR2 ANQGSEA. Combining the CDR3 with reference TRBV29-1 and TRBJ1-1 gives the whole variable domain SAVISQKPSRDICQRGTSLTIQCQVDSQVTMMFWYRQQPGQSLTLIATANQGSEATYESGFVIDKFPISRPNLTFSTLTVSNMSPEDSSIYLCSVKWQLNTEAFFGQGTRLTVV.

The chain joins TRBV7-9 to TRBJ2-6. CDR3 length: 16 amino acids. Germline values: CDR1 SEHNR, CDR2 FQNEAQ (reference sequence). This CDR3 is CASSEVATSGANVLTF.